This T cell receptor beta chain was documented in a study of blood T cell repertoires in COVID-19. Study as a whole: Both acute and convalescent COVID-19 samples were obtained from the United States, Italy and Spain. T cells, B-cell-depleted T cells, or PBMCs supplied cDNA or gDNA.

In the original analysis: Reference gene primers were amplified, and this amplification served to estimate nucleated cell counts. Clones were read by immunoSEQ multiplex PCR, and TCRdb kept only the in-frame ones, dropping some. V and J calls and clone size follow that table, whereas D and trimming were derived from the DNA. The sample lists about 170,000 clones; over 65% were seen once. Trimming at V came to 2 bases and at J to 5 bases, leaving 8 bases not matched to a gene. Germline values: CDR1 SGDLS, CDR2 YYNGEE. The CDR3 extends over 15 amino acids. The source is a man aged 60-69 years with acute or convalescent COVID-19. The J gene is TRBJ1-1, the V gene TRBV9; 8 bases agree with TRBD1. Source material: peripheral blood. The CDR3 loop is CASSVGQGGGTEAFF. DNA for the CDR3: TGTGCCAGCAGCGTCGGACAGGGAGGGGGAACTGAAGCTTTCTTT.